The 14 T cell receptor beta chains listed next were all sequenced from one sample in a study of a mutant IDH1 vaccine in newly diagnosed glioma. Here immunoSEQ multiplex PCR was the method, and the copy in TCRdb shows in-frame clones only, minus some. The profile shows about 98,000 clones, about 87% of them singletons. As for time point: baseline, week 1 (first vaccination visit). The treatment was: pre-vaccination baseline after standard-of-care therapy. Sequencing was performed on PBMCs, taken from a glioma patient treated with radiotherapy, temozolomide or both. The receptors here all came from a woman aged 50 to 65 with glioma.

The rearrangement uses TRBV6-5 and TRBJ2-7; D is unresolved. Germline CDR1 and CDR2: MNHEY and SVGAGI. Between the trimmed V and J ends, which lost 5 bases and 6 bases, there was a span of 17 bases. The CDR3 loop spans 14 amino acids. The CDR3 sequence: CASSDVESVGEQYF. In DNA form, the CDR3 reads TGTGCCAGCAGTGACGTGGAGTCGGTAGGCGAGCAGTACTTC.

This clone came up once. The chain has TRBV6-5 and TRBJ1-6, with a possible D match to TRBD1 (6 bases). Germline-derived CDR1 and CDR2 are MNHEY and SVGAGI. The CDR3 sequence is 14 residues long. V dropped 5 bases and J dropped 6 bases, with 11 bases sitting between them. The DNA of the CDR3 is TGTGCCAGCAGTACCAAGGGGGGTAATTCACCCCTCCACTTT. Its protein product is CASSTKGGNSPLHF.

The chain uses TRBV6-6 and TRBJ2-1, with 7 nucleotides matching TRBD2. The CDR3 consists of 15 residues. V gave up 5 bases and J gave up 2 bases; unmatched junction bases: 6. Per the germline V gene, CDR1 is MNHNY and CDR2 is SVGAGI (reference sequence). CDR3 protein: CASSGRAGAYNEQFF. The CDR3 region has the DNA TGTGCCAGCAGTGGGCGGGCGGGGGCCTACAATGAGCAGTTCTTC.

The gene calls are TRBV7-9 and TRBJ2-7; TRBD2 agrees at 13 bases. The CDR3 is 16 amino acids. With V trimmed by 5 bases and J by 3 bases, 7 bases remained unmatched. Germline CDR1 reads SEHNR; CDR2 reads FQNEAQ (reference sequence). CDR3 sequence reads: CASSRTSGSWFYEQYF. For the CDR3, the DNA is TGTGCCAGCAGCCGGACTAGCGGGAGCTGGTTCTACGAGCAGTACTTC.

The chain recombines TRBV5-1 with TRBJ2-7; possible D gene TRBD1, 6 bases. The V and J ends lost 4 bases and 6 bases respectively, with 14 bases between them. The germline gives CDR1 SGHRS, CDR2 YFSETQ. The CDR3 has 13 residues. Written as DNA, the CDR3 is TGCGCCAGCAGCGCAGGGGCCCCCCGCGAGCAGTACTTC. This translates into CASSAGAPREQYF.

The gene calls are TRBV5-1 and TRBJ2-7; 13 nucleotides align to TRBD2. The CDR3 covers 15 residues. V lost 4 bases and J lost 4; bases outside the gene matches: 5. The germline CDR1 and CDR2 sequences are SGHRS and YFSETQ. In DNA form, the CDR3 reads TGCGCCAGCAGCACCTGGACTAGCGGGAGATACGAGCAGTACTTC. Its translation is CASSTWTSGRYEQYF.

The chain carries TRBV28 and TRBJ1-4, with 7 nucleotides matching TRBD1. Germline V gene sequence: CDR1 MDHEN, CDR2 SYDVKM. V lost 5 bases to trimming and J lost 5 bases; unmatched junction nucleotides: 8. This CDR3 has 15 amino acids. In nucleotides, the CDR3 is TGTGCCAGCAGTCAAATGGGACAGACAAATGAAAAACTGTTTTTT. It codes for CASSQMGQTNEKLFF.

The chain couples TRBV19 to TRBJ2-7; 7 nucleotides line up with TRBD2. The CDR3 runs to 16 residues. Unmatched junction bases numbered 11, after V lost 1 base and J lost 5 bases. Germline lookup yields CDR1 LNHDA and CDR2 SQIVND (reference sequence). CDR3 bases: TGTGCCAGTAGTATAGCAAGAGAGGGGAGGGCCCACGAGCAGTACTTC. It is translated as CASSIAREGRAHEQYF.

The chain links TRBV5-1 to TRBJ2-3, with D unresolved. The germline V gene has CDR1 SGHRS and CDR2 YFSETQ. The CDR3 is 14 amino acids. V gave up 3 bases and J gave up 2 bases, with 10 bases separating them. CDR3: CASSSRANTDTQYF. In nucleotides, the CDR3 is TGCGCCAGCAGCTCTCGGGCCAACACAGATACGCAGTATTTT. Combining the CDR3 with reference TRBV5-1 and TRBJ2-3 gives the whole variable domain KAGVTQTPRYLIKTRGQQVTLSCSPISGHRSVSWYQQTPGQGLQFLFEYFSETQRNKGNFPGRFSGRQFSNSRSEMNVSTLELGDSALYLCASSSRANTDTQYFGPGTRLTVL.

The V call is TRBV6-1, the J call TRBJ2-5; the D gene is possibly TRBD2 (5 bases). Matching the DNA end better, TRBJ2-7 makes the J call doubtful. The CDR3 totals 15 residues. CDR1 and CDR2 (germline): MNHNS, SASEGT. The CDR3 DNA sequence: TGTGCCAGCAGTGAAGAATTCGGGGTAACCTACGAGCAGTACTTC. This sequence encodes CASSEEFGVTYEQYF.

This chain joins TRBV7-9 and TRBJ2-5; 7 nucleotides line up with TRBD2. Germline loops: CDR1 SEHNR, CDR2 FQNEAQ (reference sequence). The CDR3 has 15 residues. The ends lost 4 bases at V and 7 bases at J; junction bases unmatched: 12. CDR3 region: CASSSPGLGSGTQYF. Here the CDR3 DNA reads TGTGCCAGCAGCTCCCCAGGACTAGGATCGGGGACCCAGTACTTC.

The table lists this clone with a count of one. The chain recombines TRBV2 with TRBJ2-2; D unresolved. Germline V CDR1 and CDR2: SNHLY, FYNNEI. This CDR3 spans 12 amino acids. V was pared by 9 bases and J by 5 bases, with 10 bases between. The CDR3 DNA sequence: TGTGCCAGGGTAGGATGGACCGGGGAGCTGTTTTTT. It encodes CARVGWTGELFF. The whole variable domain, remainder taken from reference TRBV2 and TRBJ2-2, is EPEVTQTPSHQVTQMGQEVILRCVPISNHLYFYWYRQILGQKVEFLVSFYNNEISEKSEIFDDQFSVERPDGSNFTLKIRSTKLEDSAMYFCARVGWTGELFFGEGSRLTVL.

The gene calls are TRBV28 and TRBJ2-4; 10 bases align to TRBD1. Trimming removed 6 bases from V and 2 bases from J; junction bases left unmatched: 7. There are 16 residues in the CDR3. Germline-derived CDR1 and CDR2 are MDHEN and SYDVKM. The CDR3 DNA reads TGTGCCAGCAGGGCAGGGACAGGGGTACCCAAAAACATTCAGTACTTC. As protein: CASRAGTGVPKNIQYF.

V and J are TRBV28 and TRBJ1-2, with TRBD1 identical over 9 bases. This CDR3 region has 15 residues. Trimming removed 2 bases from V and 4 bases from J; junction bases left unmatched: 5. Germline CDR1 reads MDHEN; CDR2 reads SYDVKM. CDR3 in DNA: TGTGCCAGCAGTTTAGGACAGGGGCTTACCTATGGCTACACCTTC. Its translation is CASSLGQGLTYGYTF.